This entry lists 10 T cell receptor beta chains sequenced from one sample in a study of beta chain features in type 1 diabetes. The study's findings and limits: The study found moderately but significantly shorter TCRB CDR3s in all four CD4+ subsets of Type 1 diabetes patients.

TCRB transcripts that were expressed got sequenced, as all of the isolated RNA had been reverse transcribed. The assay was immunoSEQ multiplex PCR, and TCRdb's table has in-frame clones only and misses some. The sample has roughly 730,000 clones, around an eighth seen once; the top ten hold approximately 0.021%. Their cognate antigens are unknown. Sequenced sample: naive CD4+ T cells from blood. The receptors come from a man aged 18 to 35 with type 1 diabetes.

This chain connects TRBV7-8 to TRBJ1-5, with D tentatively TRBD1 (6 bases). Germline CDR1 reads SGHVS; CDR2 reads FQNEAQ. The V and J ends lost 1 base and 4 bases respectively, with 14 bases between them. This CDR3 contains 16 residues. This CDR3 reads CASSLVGGDKNQPQHF. The CDR3 DNA is TGTGCCAGCAGCTTAGTAGGGGGAGACAAGAATCAGCCCCAGCATTTT.

This chain uses TRBV19 with TRBJ2-7, with TRBD1 matching over 9 bases. Trimming cost V 3 bases and J 4 bases; bases outside gene matches: 4. Germline values: CDR1 LNHDA, CDR2 SQIVND (reference sequence). This CDR3 comprises 14 residues. The CDR3 loop is CASSIRTGEYEQYF. CDR3 DNA sequence: TGTGCCAGTAGTATCCGGACAGGGGAATACGAGCAGTACTTC.

The V and J genes are TRBV5-1 and TRBJ2-7; D tentatively reads TRBD1 or TRBD2 (5 bases each). Trimming removed 4 bases at V and 1 base at J, with 18 bases between. Germline V gene data show CDR1 as SGHRS and CDR2 as YFSETQ. The CDR3 length is 16 residues. The CDR3 region has the DNA TGCGCCAGCAGCCCCCCCTCCGGGACGGGGTCCTACGAGCAGTACTTC. As protein: CASSPPSGTGSYEQYF.

This clone was observed a few times. J is TRBJ1-6 and V is TRBV2, with 8 bases that match TRBD1. V was pared by 4 bases and J by 9 bases, with 5 bases of the junction left unmatched. This CDR3 has 14 residues. Germline-derived CDR1 and CDR2 are SNHLY and FYNNEI. CDR3 coding DNA: TGTGCCAGCAGTGTGACAGGGGAGAGTTCACCCCTCCACTTT. Translation gives CASSVTGESSPLHF.

The sample holds a few counts of this clone. The CDR3 here is CASSFVGLGYGYTF. Written as DNA, the CDR3 is TGTGCCAGCAGTTTTGTGGGGTTAGGCTATGGCTACACCTTC. This chain links TRBV27 with TRBJ1-2; no clear D. V lost 3 bases and J 4 bases, leaving 12 bases between the germline ends. The germline V gene encodes CDR1 MNHEY and CDR2 SMNVEV (reference sequence). The CDR3 runs to 14 residues.

This clone was found a few times. This rearrangement joins TRBV28 to TRBJ2-5, with D perhaps matching TRBD1 (6 bases). Trimming removed 11 bases from V and 1 base from J, with 8 bases in between. CDR1 and CDR2 (germline): MDHEN, SYDVKM. The CDR3 runs to 11 residues. CDR3 coding DNA: TGTGCCTCACAGGGCCAAGAGACCCAGTACTTC. Its translation is CASQGQETQYF.

In this sample, this clone turned up a few times. The J gene is TRBJ1-2, the V gene TRBV29-1; 8 bases align to TRBD1. The CDR3 covers 13 residues. The J segment lost 4 bases and the V segment lost 5 bases, leaving 6 bases of the junction unmatched. Germline CDR1 and CDR2: SQVTM and ANQGSEA. The CDR3 nucleotides are TGCAGCGTTTGGGGACAGGACCTCTATGGCTACACCTTC. Translating gives CSVWGQDLYGYTF.

This clone was recorded a few times. This chain's CDR3 is CASRPSSSYNEQFF. CDR3 nucleotides: TGTGCCAGCAGACCTTCTAGCTCCTACAATGAGCAGTTCTTC. The V call is TRBV2, the J call TRBJ2-1; D not resolved. This CDR3 comprises 14 residues. The ends were cut back, 6 bases at V and 0 bases at J, with 9 bases in the middle. Germline assignment: CDR1 SNHLY and CDR2 FYNNEI. The full variable domain, rest sourced from reference TRBV2 and TRBJ2-1, is EPEVTQTPSHQVTQMGQEVILRCVPISNHLYFYWYRQILGQKVEFLVSFYNNEISEKSEIFDDQFSVERPDGSNFTLKIRSTKLEDSAMYFCASRPSSSYNEQFFGPGTRLTVL.

This clone was found many times. The chain combines TRBV23-1 with TRBJ2-7, with TRBD1 as a possible D gene (5 bases). TRBV23-1 is filed as an ORF, its function uncertain. V was trimmed by 7 bases and J by 12 bases, leaving 13 bases between them. This CDR3 comprises 10 residues. The CDR3 bases are TGCGCCAGCAAGTACAGGATGAGGTACTTC. Translated: CASKYRMRYF.

V gene TRBV25-1 combines with J gene TRBJ1-3, with D tentatively TRBD1 (5 bases). Germline V gene lookup returns CDR1 MGHDK and CDR2 SYGVNS. V was cut by 2 bases and J by 3 bases, with 8 bases left in between. This CDR3 contains 14 residues. CDR3 amino acids: CASSEVGVGNTIYF. As DNA, the CDR3 is TGTGCCAGCAGTGAAGTAGGGGTTGGAAACACCATATATTTT.